What follows are 5 T cell receptor beta chains derived from one specimen sequenced in a study of cytomegalovirus exposure and HLA in healthy donors. The PCR was carried out with 60 Vbeta primers and 13 Jbeta primers. Clones were read by immunoSEQ multiplex PCR, and TCRdb kept only the in-frame ones, dropping some. This sample carries some 110,000 clones, roughly 79% of them seen once, and the ten largest clones take about 5.7%. Sample: PBMCs. These receptors came from a male donor in good health and CMV-seronegative.

The rearrangement uses TRBV19 and TRBJ2-7, with a possible D match to TRBD1 (6 bases). V was pared by 5 bases and J by 4 bases, with 15 bases between. This CDR3 spans 14 amino acids. Per germline, CDR1 LNHDA and CDR2 SQIVND (reference sequence). CDR3 DNA: TGTGCCAGTAGTGCGTCGACAGGAATATACGAGCAGTACTTC. It translates to CASSASTGIYEQYF.

V and J are TRBV7-9 and TRBJ2-2; 7 nucleotides line up with TRBD2. The CDR3 spans 16 residues. V was clipped by 5 bases and J by 2 bases; unmatched bases: 8. Germline CDR1 and CDR2: SEHNR and FQNEAQ (reference sequence). The CDR3 here is CASSPWGGSNTGELFF. CDR3 coding DNA: TGTGCCAGCAGCCCCTGGGGGGGATCAAACACCGGGGAGCTGTTTTTT. Looking up the rest from reference TRBV7-9 and TRBJ2-2 gives the full variable domain: DTGVSQNPRHKITKRGQNVTFRCDPISEHNRLYWYRQTLGQGPEFLTYFQNEAQLEKSRLLSDRFSAERPKGSFSTLEIQRTEQGDSAMYLCASSPWGGSNTGELFFGEGSRLTVL.

The chain has TRBV6-6 and TRBJ1-1; D not certain. V lost 6 bases to trimming and J lost 1 base, with 12 bases between them. CDR1 is MNHNY, CDR2 SVGAGI, per germline (reference sequence). The CDR3 contains 14 residues. The CDR3 spells CASRGPEGNTEAFF. The DNA for the CDR3 is TGTGCCAGCAGGGGTCCCGAGGGGAACACTGAAGCTTTCTTT.

This chain connects TRBV2 to TRBJ2-1; 11 bases map to TRBD2. This CDR3 spans 17 amino acids. CDR1 and CDR2 from the germline V gene are SNHLY and FYNNEI. The junction had 20 bases not matched to a gene; V was cut back by 7 bases and J by 12 bases. The CDR3 loop reads CASTRGPPSGGLGGQFF. CDR3 nucleotides: TGTGCCAGCACCCGAGGTCCCCCTAGCGGGGGGCTAGGGGGGCAGTTCTTC.

The rearrangement joins TRBV2 to TRBJ1-5; perhaps TRBD1 as D (6 bases). V lost 6 bases, J lost 10 bases, and 19 bases lay in between. The CDR3 extends over 14 amino acids. CDR1 and CDR2 from the germline V gene are SNHLY and FYNNEI. CDR3 amino acids: CASSEPGVTVPQHF. The CDR3 bases are TGTGCCAGCAGCGAACCAGGGGTGACGGTCCCCCAGCATTTT.